This T cell receptor (beta chain) is drawn from a study of blood T cell repertoires in COVID-19. Study-wide background: Some COVID-19 samples were acute and others convalescent; all came from the United States, Italy and Spain. From T cells, B-cell-depleted T cells, or PBMCs came the material, which was cDNA or gDNA.

Trimming removed 1 base at V and 5 bases at J, with 12 bases between. The CDR3 length is 14 residues. The germline V gene has CDR1 SGHVS and CDR2 FQNEAQ. Original handling: Amplification with reference gene primers provided the estimates of nucleated cell counts. Profiling relied on immunoSEQ multiplex PCR, and the TCRdb table lists in-frame clones only, not all of them. Clone size and V and J calls were adopted from that table, with D and trimming inferred from the DNA. The sample lists around 190,000 clones; roughly 77% were seen once. This clonotype was obtained from a man between 35 and 55 years old who had recovered from COVID-19. Sequences were obtained from PBMCs or T cells enriched from blood (not recorded which). V usage is TRBV7-8 and J usage is TRBJ2-7, with a weak D call TRBD1 (5 bases). The CDR3 sequence is CASSLVTDSNEQYF. CDR3 in DNA: TGTGCCAGCAGCTTAGTTACCGACAGCAACGAGCAGTACTTC.